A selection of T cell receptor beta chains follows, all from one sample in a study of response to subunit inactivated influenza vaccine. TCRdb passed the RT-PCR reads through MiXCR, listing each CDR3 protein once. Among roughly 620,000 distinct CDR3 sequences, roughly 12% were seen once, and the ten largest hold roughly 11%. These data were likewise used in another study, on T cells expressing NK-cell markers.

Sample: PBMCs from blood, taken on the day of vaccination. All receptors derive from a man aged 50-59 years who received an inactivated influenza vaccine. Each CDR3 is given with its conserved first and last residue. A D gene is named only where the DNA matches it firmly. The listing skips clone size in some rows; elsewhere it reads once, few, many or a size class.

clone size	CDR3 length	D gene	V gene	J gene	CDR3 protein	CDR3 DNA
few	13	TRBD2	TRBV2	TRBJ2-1	CASSEGLAGFKFF	TGTGCCAGCAGTGAAGGACTAGCGGGATTCAAGTTCTTC
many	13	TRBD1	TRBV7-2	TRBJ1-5	CASSQQGNQPQHF	TGTGCCAGCAGTCAACAGGGGAATCAGCCCCAGCATTTT
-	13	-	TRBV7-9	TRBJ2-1	CASSFPGMGEQFF	TGTGCCAGCAGCTTTCCGGGCATGGGTGAGCAGTTCTTC
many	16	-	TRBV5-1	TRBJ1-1	CASSLALGGASTEAFF	TGCGCCAGCAGCTTGGCCCTTGGGGGGGCGAGCACTGAAGCTTTCTTT
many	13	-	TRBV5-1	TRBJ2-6	CASREIGANVLTF	TGCGCCAGCAGGGAAATAGGGGCCAACGTCCTGACTTTC
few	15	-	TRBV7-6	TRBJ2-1	CASSLTGNLYNEQFF	TGTGCCAGCAGCTTAACAGGGAATCTCTACAATGAGCAGTTCTTC
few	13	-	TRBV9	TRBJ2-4	CASSELAGNIQYF	TGTGCCAGCAGCGAACTAGCTGGAAACATTCAGTACTTC
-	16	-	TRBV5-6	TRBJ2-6	CASSLDVIGGANVLTF	TGTGCCAGCAGCTTGGATGTCATAGGTGGGGCCAACGTCCTGACTTTC
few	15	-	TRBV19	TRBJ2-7	CASSSQTTRSYEQYF	TGTGCCAGTAGTTCGCAGACAACTCGCTCCTACGAGCAGTACTTC
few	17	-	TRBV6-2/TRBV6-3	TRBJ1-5	CASSYPPLSRIRQPQHF	TGTGCCAGCAGTTACCCCCCCTTGTCCAGGATCCGTCAGCCCCAGCATTTT
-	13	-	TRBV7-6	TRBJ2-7	CASSSYRTSEQYF	TGTGCCAGCAGTTCCTACAGGACCAGCGAGCAGTACTTC
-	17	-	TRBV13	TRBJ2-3	CASSLPQGPLGTDTQYF	TGTGCCAGCAGCCTTCCACAGGGACCCCTCGGCACAGATACGCAGTATTTT
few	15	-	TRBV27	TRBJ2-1	CASKSTGPYYNEQFF	TGTGCCAGCAAAAGCACGGGTCCCTACTACAATGAGCAGTTCTTC
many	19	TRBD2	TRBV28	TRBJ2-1	CASSPELAGEQSSYNEQFF	TGTGCCAGCAGTCCAGAACTAGCGGGGGAACAGAGCTCCTACAATGAGCAGTTCTTC
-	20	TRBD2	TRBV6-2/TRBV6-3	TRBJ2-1	CATRQTLLEGTSGRRNEQFF	TGTGCCACCCGCCAAACATTGTTGGAAGGGACTAGCGGGAGGAGGAATGAGCAGTTCTTC